This TCR beta chain appears in the sequencing data of a study of shared clonotypes between healthy human individuals. General study results and limits: Sequencing of the sorted subsets was shown by rarefaction to be incomplete despite large depth.

Profiled with immunoSEQ multiplex PCR; TCRdb holds only in-frame clones, not every one. Among nearly 1 million clones, about 80% were seen once, and the ten largest hold about 1.5%. The germline CDR1 and CDR2 sequences are SGHNT and YYREEE (reference sequence). V lost 0 bases, J lost 3 bases, and 10 bases lay in between. The CDR3 is 15 residues long. A note on this clone: Its antigen remains unknown.

The sequenced sample consisted of memory CD4+ T cells sorted from blood. As to subset: CD45RA-negative fraction. This receptor was identified in a man younger than 35 in good health. This chain links TRBV5-4 with TRBJ1-3, with D unresolved. CDR3 DNA: TGTGCCAGCAGCTTGGATGTGGCCGGTGGAAACACCATATATTTT. Translation gives CASSLDVAGGNTIYF.